The 28 T cell receptor beta chains below were found in one sample sequenced in a study of human T cells and chemical hapten exposure. Time point indicated: patch test 2, 6 weeks after DPC sensitization. Treatment here: therapeutic diphenylcyclopropenone sensitization with weekly scalp DPC. TCRdb re-analysed the RACE reads in MiXCR, keeping a single row per CDR3 protein. This table holds some 70,000 distinct CDR3 sequences, about 9.3% found once. Sequenced material: whole blood, taken in connection with sensitization to the hapten diphenylcyclopropenone (DPC). These receptors originate from a woman in her 50s with alopecia areata. Some clones in this sample may be carry-over from other donors' samples.

This clonotype was seen repeatedly, ten times or more. The chain combines TRBV3-1 with TRBJ2-2, with D possibly being TRBD1 (5 bases). This CDR3 has 15 residues. Germline CDR1 LGHDT, CDR2 YNNKEL (reference sequence). The V gene lost 6 bases and the J gene lost 6 bases, with 17 bases spanning the gap. CDR3 DNA: TGTGCCAGCAGACCTACTCAGGGTAGAGCCGGGGAGCTGTTTTTT. Its translation is CASRPTQGRAGELFF.

This chain uses TRBV9 with TRBJ2-1; no definite D call. This CDR3 has 13 amino acids. V lost 4 bases to trimming and J lost 0 bases, with 5 bases between them. In germline, CDR1 is SGDLS, CDR2 YYNGEE. The CDR3 DNA reads TGTGCCAGCAGCCCGAGCTCCTACAATGAGCAGTTCTTC. It is translated as CASSPSSYNEQFF. Complete variable domain (other parts from reference TRBV9 and TRBJ2-1): DSGVTQTPKHLITATGQRVTLRCSPRSGDLSVYWYQQSLDQGLQFLIQYYNGEERAKGNILERFSAQQFPDLHSELNLSSLELGDSALYFCASSPSSYNEQFFGPGTRLTVL.

This clonotype was seen at least ten times. The chain joins TRBV20-1 to TRBJ2-1, with D unresolved. CDR3 size: 14 residues. Trimming pared 6 bases from V and 5 bases from J, leaving 17 bases between. Germline V gene data show CDR1 as DFQATT and CDR2 as SNEGSKA (reference sequence). The CDR3 spells CSAPRSPANNEQFF. The CDR3, as DNA: TGCAGTGCCCCCCGGTCCCCTGCGAACAATGAGCAGTTCTTC.

Many counts were recorded for this clonotype. V gene TRBV13 combines with J gene TRBJ2-7; D might be TRBD2 (6 bases). Trimming took 5 bases from V and 3 from J, leaving 11 bases between them. Germline V gene sequence: CDR1 PRHDT, CDR2 FYEKMQ (reference sequence). This CDR3 comprises 13 residues. The CDR3 reads CASSPGVVYEQYF. In DNA form, the CDR3 reads TGTGCCAGCAGCCCGGGGGTAGTCTACGAGCAGTACTTC.

The chain uses TRBV9 and TRBJ2-1; TRBD2 might be the D (6 bases). Per germline, CDR1 SGDLS and CDR2 YYNGEE. The CDR3 runs 16 residues. The ends were cut back, 4 bases at V and 4 bases at J, with 18 bases in the middle. CDR3 sequence (DNA): TGTGCCAGCAGCCCTAGCCTGCGGAGGGAATACAATGAGCAGTTCTTC. It specifies CASSPSLRREYNEQFF.

The V and J genes are TRBV10-2 and TRBJ1-4; D gene uncertain. This CDR3 spans 14 amino acids. Germline CDR1 reads WSHSY; CDR2 reads SAAADI. V lost 6 bases to trimming and J lost 0 bases, with 8 bases between them. For the CDR3, the DNA is TGCGCCAGCAGCCCAGCCGCAACTAATGAAAAACTGTTTTTT. Protein product: CASSPAATNEKLFF.

Comments on this clonotype: The conserved phenylalanine or tryptophan is not found at the CDR3 terminus, so this likely reflects a read error. The rearrangement links TRBV20-1 to TRBJ1-1, with 9 bases that match TRBD1. V dropped 2 bases and J dropped 7; count of bases not matched to a gene: 8. The CDR3 spans 14 residues. Germline V gives CDR1 DFQATT, CDR2 SNEGSKA (reference sequence). The CDR3 DNA sequence: TGCAGTGCTAGAAATCACAGGGGGCTCAATGAAGCTTTCTCT. This codes for CSARNHRGLNEAFS.

This rearrangement joins TRBV28 to TRBJ2-1; TRBD2 agrees at 9 bases. The ends lost 6 bases at V and 4 bases at J; junction bases unmatched: 7. This CDR3 region has 15 residues. Germline V gene lookup returns CDR1 MDHEN and CDR2 SYDVKM. The CDR3 DNA reads TGTGCCAGCAGCGGGAGCGGGAGGCCTTACAATGAGCAGTTCTTC. It codes for CASSGSGRPYNEQFF.

This clonotype was seen a handful of times. This chain uses TRBV11-2 with TRBJ2-4; 7 bases match TRBD1. Unmatched junction bases numbered 3, after V lost 6 bases and J lost 4 bases. Germline-derived CDR1 and CDR2 are SGHAT and FQNNGV. The CDR3 length is 13 residues. This CDR3 reads CASSPGQKNIQYF. The DNA of the CDR3 is TGTGCCAGCAGTCCGGGACAGAAAAACATTCAGTACTTC.

Many counts were recorded for this clonotype. This chain uses TRBV7-3 with TRBJ2-2; D is possibly TRBD1 (6 bases). The CDR3 is made up of 16 amino acids. Trimming stripped 4 bases from V and 6 bases from J, with 18 bases between. Germline V lookup: CDR1 SGHTA, CDR2 FQGTGA. CDR3 region: CASSSSGTYRPGELFF. The CDR3 DNA is TGTGCCAGCAGCTCCTCCGGGACATACCGTCCCGGGGAGCTGTTTTTT.

This chain uses TRBV6-6 with TRBJ1-6; perhaps TRBD1 as D (5 bases). Germline CDR1 reads MNHNY; CDR2 reads SVGAGI (reference sequence). The V end lost 6 bases, the J end lost 1 base, and 22 bases lay between the germline ends. CDR3 size: 19 residues. Here the CDR3 DNA reads TGTGCCAGCAGCTCCCAACTACGGGGACTGGGATCCTATAATTCACCCCTCCACTTT. Its translation: CASSSQLRGLGSYNSPLHF.

This clonotype was detected ten times or more. The genes are TRBV19 and TRBJ2-2; tentative D call: TRBD2 (5 bases). The germline gives CDR1 LNHDA, CDR2 SQIVND (reference sequence). Trimming pared 5 bases from V and 4 bases from J, leaving 14 bases between. CDR3 length: 15 residues. CDR3 amino acids: CASSFAKGGTGELFF. CDR3 sequence (DNA): TGTGCCAGTAGTTTCGCGAAAGGAGGCACCGGGGAGCTGTTTTTT.

This clonotype was found many times. V gene TRBV5-1 combines with J gene TRBJ1-1; D is perhaps TRBD1 (6 bases). From germline, CDR1 is SGHRS and CDR2 YFSETQ. V was trimmed by 7 bases and J by 0 bases, leaving 16 bases between them. CDR3 length: 15 amino acids. The CDR3, as DNA: TGCGCCAGCGCCCTTGGAGGACAGCTGAACACTGAAGCTTTCTTT. Its translation: CASALGGQLNTEAFF. Full variable domain (remainder filled in from reference TRBV5-1 and TRBJ1-1): KAGVTQTPRYLIKTRGQQVTLSCSPISGHRSVSWYQQTPGQGLQFLFEYFSETQRNKGNFPGRFSGRQFSNSRSEMNVSTLELGDSALYLCASALGGQLNTEAFFGQGTRLTVV.

This clonotype occurred many times. The genes are TRBV4-2 and TRBJ2-7; 10 nucleotides agree with TRBD2. CDR1 and CDR2 (germline): LGHNA, YNFKEQ. Trimming cost V 2 bases and J 0 bases; bases outside gene matches: 7. This CDR3 has 17 amino acids. As DNA, the CDR3 is TGTGCCAGCAGCCAAAGGACTAGCGGTCTGAGCTCCTACGAGCAGTACTTC. It yields the protein CASSQRTSGLSSYEQYF.

This clonotype was found many times. The chain has TRBV12-3 or TRBV12-4 and TRBJ2-7; the match to TRBD1 covers 7 bases. The trim removed 5 bases at V and 9 bases at J, leaving 13 bases unmatched. The CDR3 spans 14 residues. This CDR3 is CASSHGQVTGRQYF. The CDR3, as DNA: TGTGCCAGCAGTCATGGACAGGTTACCGGCCGGCAGTACTTC.

With respect to this clonotype: One end of the junction varies from germline; a read error may be responsible. The J gene is TRBJ1-1, the V gene TRBV6-1, with 7 bases aligning to TRBD1. CDR1 is MNHNS and CDR2 is SASEGT in the germline V gene. This CDR3 has 13 residues. The CDR3 coding sequence is TGTGCCAGCAGAGAAGACAGGGACACTGAAGCTTTCTTT. Translation: CASREDRDTEAFF.

In its sample, this clonotype was seen many times. The rearrangement links TRBV11-2 to TRBJ2-1; D is unresolved. Germline V gene lookup returns CDR1 SGHAT and CDR2 FQNNGV. The V and J ends lost 5 bases and 5 bases respectively, with 13 bases between them. The CDR3 loop spans 14 amino acids. The CDR3 region has the DNA TGTGCCAGCAGCCCCCGGGTGCAGAACAATGAGCAGTTCTTC. Its protein is CASSPRVQNNEQFF. The full variable domain, with the rest looked up from reference TRBV11-2 and TRBJ2-1, is EAGVAQSPRYKIIEKRQSVAFWCNPISGHATLYWYQQILGQGPKLLIQFQNNGVVDDSQLPKDRFSAERLKGVDSTLKIQPAKLEDSAVYLCASSPRVQNNEQFFGPGTRLTVL.

This clonotype turned up a few times. The chain carries TRBV7-8 and TRBJ1-3, with 8 nucleotides matching TRBD1. The J segment lost 0 bases and the V segment lost 4 bases, leaving 11 bases of the junction unmatched. The CDR3 runs to 18 residues. Per germline, CDR1 SGHVS and CDR2 FQNEAQ. DNA for the CDR3: TGTGCCAGCAGCTGGGGACAGGCCGCCTCACTCTCTGGAAACACCATATATTTT. It specifies CASSWGQAASLSGNTIYF.

This clonotype was recorded many times. The genes are TRBV5-1 and TRBJ2-3, with D perhaps TRBD1 or TRBD2 (5 bases each). The V gene's germline CDR1 is SGHRS and CDR2 YFSETQ. The CDR3 is 14 amino acids. Trimming left V 4 bases short and J 2 bases short, with 11 bases between. CDR3 nucleotide sequence: TGCGCCAGCAGCCCGGGGCTCAACACAGATACGCAGTATTTT. It specifies CASSPGLNTDTQYF.

The chain has TRBV5-1 and TRBJ2-1; 7 positions agree with TRBD2. CDR3 size: 15 residues. With V trimmed by 5 bases and J by 8 bases, 13 bases remained unmatched. Germline V lookup: CDR1 SGHRS, CDR2 YFSETQ. In DNA, the CDR3 is TGCGCCAGCAGTGTCCGAGGGAGGGGTCTGGATGAGCAGTTCTTC. This encodes CASSVRGRGLDEQFF.

This clonotype was picked up many times. The chain is built from TRBV6-1 and TRBJ1-1; D not certain. The CDR3 spans 14 residues. Looked up from germline, CDR1 is MNHNS and CDR2 is SASEGT. Trimming shortened V by 4 bases and J by 5 bases, and 14 bases separated the two germline ends. CDR3 sequence (DNA): TGTGCCAGCAGTGCAAGGACGGAGACAACTGAAGCTTTCTTT. It is translated as CASSARTETTEAFF.

This clonotype has at least ten counts. V and J are TRBV3-1 and TRBJ2-2, with a possible D match to TRBD2 (6 bases). Trimming pared 1 base from V and 6 bases from J, leaving 9 bases between. The CDR3 totals 14 residues. Germline V lookup: CDR1 LGHDT, CDR2 YNNKEL (reference sequence). CDR3 coding DNA: TGTGCCAGCAGCCAAGGTGCGGGATCCGGGGAGCTGTTTTTT. As protein: CASSQGAGSGELFF.

This clonotype was detected a few times. The gene calls are TRBV27 and TRBJ2-7, with D uncertain. The length of the CDR3 is 9 residues. In germline, CDR1 is MNHEY, CDR2 SMNVEV (reference sequence). V dropped 7 bases and J dropped 7 bases, with 5 bases sitting between them. Here the CDR3 reads CASIFEQYF. The CDR3 region has the DNA TGTGCCAGCATTTTTGAGCAGTACTTC.

This clonotype was counted at least ten times. This chain links TRBV4-1 with TRBJ2-3; D ambiguous. The CDR3 consists of 15 residues. Germline V gives CDR1 MGHRA, CDR2 YSYEKL. V lost 1 base to trimming and J lost 1 base, with 9 bases between them. The CDR3 nucleotides read TGCGCCAGCAGCCAAGGAGGTCCCCGCACAGATACGCAGTATTTT. This codes for CASSQGGPRTDTQYF.

The table lists this clonotype with many counts. This chain connects TRBV29-1 to TRBJ2-2, with 9 bases fitting TRBD1. With 4 bases clipped from V and 4 bases from J, the junction kept 1 base outside the gene matches. Germline V gene lookup returns CDR1 SQVTM and CDR2 ANQGSEA. This CDR3 comprises 13 residues. The CDR3 DNA is TGCAGCGTTGTACAGGGGGCCACCGGGGAGCTGTTTTTT. It encodes CSVVQGATGELFF.

This clonotype was observed many times. The chain carries TRBV29-1 and TRBJ2-7, with 8 bases lining up with TRBD2. Germline CDR1 SQVTM, CDR2 ANQGSEA. The length of the CDR3 is 14 residues. V shed 6 bases and J 0 bases; nucleotides not matched to a gene: 7. The CDR3 spells CSVSTGGSSYEQYF. Here the CDR3 DNA reads TGCAGCGTGAGTACGGGGGGGAGCTCCTACGAGCAGTACTTC.

This clonotype showed up many times. CDR3 in amino acids: CASSLSPQNNSPLHF. The CDR3, as DNA: TGTGCCAGCAGTTTGTCGCCACAGAATAATTCACCCCTCCACTTT. J is TRBJ1-6 and V is TRBV27; D is unresolved. V was shortened by 3 bases and J by 5 bases, with 11 bases between the two germline ends. This CDR3 spans 15 amino acids. Germline lookup yields CDR1 MNHEY and CDR2 SMNVEV (reference sequence).

This clonotype was picked up many times. The V and J genes are TRBV7-8 and TRBJ1-1, with D maybe TRBD1 (5 bases). Germline values: CDR1 SGHVS, CDR2 FQNEAQ. V was cut by 3 bases and J by 2 bases, with 13 bases left in between. The CDR3 runs to 15 residues. The CDR3 nucleotides are TGTGCCAGCAGCTTCAAATTTGGGGGAAACACTGAAGCTTTCTTT. Its translation is CASSFKFGGNTEAFF.